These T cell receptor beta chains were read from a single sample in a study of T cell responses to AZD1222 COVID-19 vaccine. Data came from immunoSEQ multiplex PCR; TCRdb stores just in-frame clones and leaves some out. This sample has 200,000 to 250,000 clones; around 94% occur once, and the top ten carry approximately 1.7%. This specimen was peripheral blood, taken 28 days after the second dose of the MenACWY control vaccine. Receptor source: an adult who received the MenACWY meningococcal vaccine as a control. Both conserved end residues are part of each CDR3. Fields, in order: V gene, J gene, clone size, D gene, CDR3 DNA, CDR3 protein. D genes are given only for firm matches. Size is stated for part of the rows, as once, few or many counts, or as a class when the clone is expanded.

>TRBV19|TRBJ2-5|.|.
TGTGCCAGTAGTCAGGGGCGTTTTTCCCGCACGGAGACCCAGTACTTC
CASSQGRFSRTETQYF
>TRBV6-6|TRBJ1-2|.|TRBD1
TGTGCCAGCAGTCGTCGGGACAGACGTTCCGAGTATGGCTACACCTTC
CASSRRDRRSEYGYTF
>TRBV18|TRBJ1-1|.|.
TGTGCCAGCCTAAGGACGGTGAACACTGAAGCTTTCTTT
CASLRTVNTEAFF
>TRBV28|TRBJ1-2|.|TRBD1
TGTGCCAGCAGTGTGGACAGGGCCTGGACTAACTATGGCTACACCTTC
CASSVDRAWTNYGYTF
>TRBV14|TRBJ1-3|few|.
TGTGCCAGCAGCCAGGGAACAGGGCGAAGCTCTGGAAACACCATATATTTT
CASSQGTGRSSGNTIYF
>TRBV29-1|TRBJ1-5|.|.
TGCAGCGTTGGGGCAGCAAATCAGCCCCAGCATTTT
CSVGAANQPQHF
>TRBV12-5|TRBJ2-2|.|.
TGTGCTAGTCCCCTTCCCTGGGGGGTGCCGAACACCGGGGAGCTGTTTTTT
CASPLPWGVPNTGELFF
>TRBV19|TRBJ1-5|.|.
TGTGCCAGTAGTAACCAGGGTGTGGAGCCCCAGCATTTT
CASSNQGVEPQHF
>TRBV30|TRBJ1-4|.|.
TGTGCTCCGGTAGGAGTTAATGAAAAACTGTTTTTT
CAPVGVNEKLFF
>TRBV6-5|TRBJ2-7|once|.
TGTGCCAGCAGTTACTCAGACGGTTCCTACGAGCAGTACTTC
CASSYSDGSYEQYF
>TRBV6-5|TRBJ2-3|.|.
TGTGCCAGCATCGCCGGGTCAGGGTTAGGGGATACGCAGTATTTT
CASIAGSGLGDTQYF
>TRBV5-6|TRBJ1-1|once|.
TGTGCCAGCAGTCCTGTGGGGGCATTCGCTGAAGCTTTCTTT
CASSPVGAFAEAFF
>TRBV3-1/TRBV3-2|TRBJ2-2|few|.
TGTGCCAGCAGCCAGCAGGGTTACACCGGGGAGCTGTTTTTT
CASSQQGYTGELFF
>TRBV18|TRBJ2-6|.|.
TGTGCCAGCTCACCACCGTGGGGGTTCGCTGGGGCCAACGTCCTGACTTTC
CASSPPWGFAGANVLTF
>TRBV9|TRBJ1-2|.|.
TGTGCCAGCAGCGTGGCAGGAAACTATGGCTACACCTTC
CASSVAGNYGYTF
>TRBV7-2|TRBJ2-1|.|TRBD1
TGTGCCAGCAGCCCACAACAGGGGCGGCCCTACAATGAGCAGTTCTTC
CASSPQQGRPYNEQFF
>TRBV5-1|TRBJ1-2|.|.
TGCGCCAGCAGCTCCACAGGGACCAACTATGGCTACACCTTC
CASSSTGTNYGYTF
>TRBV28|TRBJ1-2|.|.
TGTGCCAGCAACGGGCAGGTCTATGGCTACACCTTC
CASNGQVYGYTF
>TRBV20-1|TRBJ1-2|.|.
TGCAGCCCGGGGCAGGCTTTCGGCTACACCTTC
CSPGQAFGYTF
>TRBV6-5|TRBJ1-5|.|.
TGTGCCAGCAGAAATAGCAATCAGCCCCAGCATTTT
CASRNSNQPQHF
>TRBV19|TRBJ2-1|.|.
TGTGCCAGTAGTATATATTCCGGTGAGCAGTTCTTC
CASSIYSGEQFF
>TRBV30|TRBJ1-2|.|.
TGTGCCTGGACGCGAAAAGGGGAAGGCAACTATGGCTACACCTTC
CAWTRKGEGNYGYTF
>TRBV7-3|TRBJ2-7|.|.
TGTGCCAGCAGCTTATTACAGGGCAGCGAGCAGTACTTC
CASSLLQGSEQYF
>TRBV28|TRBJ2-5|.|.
TGTGCCAGCAGTTTATCGCGTAGGCAGGGAATCGGAGAGACCCAGTACTTC
CASSLSRRQGIGETQYF
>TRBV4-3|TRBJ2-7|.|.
TGCGCCAGCAGCCAAGTGGGGGCTTCCTCCTACGAGCAGTACTTC
CASSQVGASSYEQYF
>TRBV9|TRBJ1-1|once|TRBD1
TGTGCCAGCAGCCCCCGACAGGGCTCGAACACTGAAGCTTTCTTT
CASSPRQGSNTEAFF